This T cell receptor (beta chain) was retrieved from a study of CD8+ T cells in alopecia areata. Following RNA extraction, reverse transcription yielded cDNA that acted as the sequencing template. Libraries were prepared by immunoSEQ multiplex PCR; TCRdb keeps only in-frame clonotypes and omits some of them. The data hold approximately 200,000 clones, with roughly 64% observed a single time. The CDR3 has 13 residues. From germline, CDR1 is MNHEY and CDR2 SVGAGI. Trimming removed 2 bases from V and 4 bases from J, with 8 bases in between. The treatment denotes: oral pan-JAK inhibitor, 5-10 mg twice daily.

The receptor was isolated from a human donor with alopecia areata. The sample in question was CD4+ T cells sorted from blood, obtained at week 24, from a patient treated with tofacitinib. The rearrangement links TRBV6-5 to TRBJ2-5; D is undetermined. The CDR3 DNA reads TGTGCCAGCAGTTACATCGTCGGAGAGACCCAGTACTTC. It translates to CASSYIVGETQYF.